This entry lists 17 T cell receptor beta chains sequenced from one sample in a study of T cell responses to AZD1222 COVID-19 vaccine. The table came from immunoSEQ multiplex PCR; TCRdb's copy has only in-frame clones and leaves some out. There are some 140,000 clones in the sample; roughly 90% occur only once, and just over 5.5% lies in the top ten. The starting material was peripheral blood, obtained on day 0 of AZD1222 vaccination. Source of these receptors: an adult in good health.

The chain uses TRBV6-1 and TRBJ2-2, with TRBD1 as a possible D gene (6 bases). The CDR3 runs to 17 residues. Between the trimmed V and J ends, which lost 2 bases and 3 bases, there was a span of 16 bases. The germline CDR1 and CDR2 sequences are MNHNS and SASEGT. The chain's CDR3 is CASSETANRAHTGELFF. The CDR3 region has the DNA TGTGCCAGCAGTGAAACGGCGAACAGGGCTCACACCGGGGAGCTGTTTTTT.

V and J are TRBV6-4 and TRBJ2-5; D unclear. V gave up 4 bases and J gave up 2 bases, with 8 bases separating them. This CDR3 has 13 amino acids. The V gene's germline CDR1 is MRHNA and CDR2 SNTAGT. CDR3 nucleotide sequence: TGTGCCAGCAGTGCAGAACCACAAGAGACCCAGTACTTC. Residues: CASSAEPQETQYF.

This clone has just one count. The rearrangement joins TRBV18 to TRBJ1-3; D might be TRBD1 (5 bases). The length of the CDR3 is 15 residues. CDR1 is KGHSH and CDR2 is LQKENI in the germline V gene. Trimming removed 3 bases at V and 0 bases at J, with 9 bases between. The CDR3 nucleotides are TGTGCCAGCTCACCGGGGGTGAACTCTGGAAACACCATATATTTT. It codes for CASSPGVNSGNTIYF.

The chain links TRBV28 to TRBJ1-5; 9 bases line up with TRBD1. The V and J ends lost 3 bases and 4 bases, in that order; junction bases with no gene match: 7. This CDR3 spans 16 amino acids. Germline V CDR1 and CDR2: MDHEN, SYDVKM. The CDR3 DNA reads TGTGCCAGCAGTTTTAGGGGGGGGACAGGGAATCAGCCCCAGCATTTT. Its translation: CASSFRGGTGNQPQHF.

The chain couples TRBV29-1 to TRBJ1-5; TRBD1 aligns across 7 bases. The CDR3 is 14 residues long. The J segment lost 4 bases and the V segment lost 4 bases, leaving 7 bases of the junction unmatched. The germline CDR1 and CDR2 sequences are SQVTM and ANQGSEA. The CDR3 nucleotides are TGCAGCGTTGGGGAAGACAGGGTAAATCAGCCCCAGCATTTT. Translation gives CSVGEDRVNQPQHF.

This clone occurred once. The V call is TRBV19, the J call TRBJ1-3, with 7 bases identical to TRBD1. Germline assignment: CDR1 LNHDA and CDR2 SQIVND (reference sequence). J was trimmed by 3 bases and V by 9 bases; bases with no gene match: 8. The CDR3 runs to 14 residues. In DNA, the CDR3 is TGTGCCAGCATACAGGGGCCCAATGGAAACACCATATATTTT. Its translation is CASIQGPNGNTIYF.

The V gene is TRBV9, the J gene TRBJ1-1, with D uncertain. The ends were cut back, 2 bases at V and 1 base at J, with 6 bases in the middle. Germline V gene lookup returns CDR1 SGDLS and CDR2 YYNGEE. The CDR3 runs 13 residues. The DNA of the CDR3 is TGTGCCAGCAGCGTCGAGGGGAACACTGAAGCTTTCTTT. Residues: CASSVEGNTEAFF.

V gene TRBV5-1 combines with J gene TRBJ2-1; possible D gene TRBD2, 5 bases. This CDR3 has 14 amino acids. The germline gives CDR1 SGHRS, CDR2 YFSETQ. Trimming shortened V by 2 bases and J by 6 bases, and 12 bases separated the two germline ends. The CDR3 nucleotides read TGCGCCAGCAGCTTAGCGACTAAGACCAATGAGCAGTTCTTC. It codes for CASSLATKTNEQFF. Full variable domain (missing parts from reference TRBV5-1 and TRBJ2-1): KAGVTQTPRYLIKTRGQQVTLSCSPISGHRSVSWYQQTPGQGLQFLFEYFSETQRNKGNFPGRFSGRQFSNSRSEMNVSTLELGDSALYLCASSLATKTNEQFFGPGTRLTVL.

The chain employs TRBV7-8 and TRBJ1-1; no definite D call. The germline V gene has CDR1 SGHVS and CDR2 FQNEAQ. The CDR3 is made up of 13 amino acids. V was shortened by 6 bases and J by 3 bases, with 11 bases between the two germline ends. The CDR3 is CASSVGRDTEAFF. In DNA, the CDR3 is TGTGCCAGCAGTGTAGGGAGGGACACTGAAGCTTTCTTT.

The chain uses TRBV10-3 and TRBJ1-5; D call uncertain. The CDR3 sequence is 13 residues long. Germline V lookup: CDR1 ENHRY, CDR2 SYGVKD. Trimming shortened V by 2 bases and J by 8 bases, and 10 bases separated the two germline ends. CDR3 amino acids: CAISEGSPEPQHF. In nucleotides, the CDR3 is TGTGCCATCAGTGAGGGCAGCCCCGAGCCCCAGCATTTT.

The genes are TRBV4-1 and TRBJ1-1, with D hard to call. The V and J ends lost 1 base and 1 base respectively, with 13 bases between them. Germline V gene sequence: CDR1 MGHRA, CDR2 YSYEKL. CDR3 length: 16 amino acids. DNA of the CDR3: TGCGCCAGCAGCCAAGTTATGTGGCTGCCGAACACTGAAGCTTTCTTT. Translated, it gives CASSQVMWLPNTEAFF.

This chain connects TRBV9 to TRBJ2-7; perhaps TRBD2 as D (6 bases). The ends were cut back, 4 bases at V and 3 bases at J, with 17 bases in the middle. Per germline, CDR1 SGDLS and CDR2 YYNGEE. The CDR3 is 15 residues long. The CDR3 spells CASSPWRGKSYEQYF. In nucleotides, the CDR3 is TGTGCCAGCAGCCCTTGGCGGGGCAAAAGCTACGAGCAGTACTTC.

The chain has TRBV6-2 or TRBV6-3 and TRBJ2-7; D is unclear. The germline CDR1 and CDR2 sequences are MNHEY and SVGEGT. V dropped 2 bases and J dropped 5 bases, with 16 bases sitting between them. The CDR3 consists of 15 residues. DNA for the CDR3: TGTGCCAGCAGTTACAGGCAGACTTTTCCCCACGAGCAGTACTTC. Protein product: CASSYRQTFPHEQYF.

The chain employs TRBV5-5 and TRBJ2-1; maybe TRBD1 (6 bases). This CDR3 region has 12 residues. V was pared by 5 bases and J by 9 bases, with 12 bases between. In germline, CDR1 is SGHKS, CDR2 YYEKEE (reference sequence). The CDR3 loop is CASRAIGGEQFF. CDR3 coding DNA: TGTGCCAGCAGAGCGATAGGGGGTGAGCAGTTCTTC. Based on the CDR3 plus reference TRBV5-5 and TRBJ2-1, the full variable domain is DAGVTQSPTHLIKTRGQQVTLRCSPISGHKSVSWYQQVLGQGPQFIFQYYEKEERGRGNFPDRFSARQFPNYSSELNVNALLLGDSALYLCASRAIGGEQFFGPGTRLTVL.

The V gene is TRBV10-3, the J gene TRBJ2-5; D might be TRBD1 or TRBD2, each matching 5 bases. This CDR3 comprises 14 residues. Germline loops: CDR1 ENHRY, CDR2 SYGVKD. V lost 0 bases and J 5 bases, leaving 10 bases between the germline ends. The CDR3 loop reads CAISESRGMETQYF. CDR3 sequence (DNA): TGTGCCATCAGTGAGTCGAGGGGTATGGAGACCCAGTACTTC.

The chain recombines TRBV29-1 with TRBJ1-2; D is perhaps TRBD1 (5 bases). Trimming removed 6 bases at V and 6 bases at J, with 17 bases between. CDR1 and CDR2 (germline): SQVTM, ANQGSEA. CDR3 length equals 13 residues. In DNA form, the CDR3 reads TGCAGCGTCCCCGGGACCCAACGAGATGGCTACACCTTC. Translation gives CSVPGTQRDGYTF.

V is TRBV5-1 and J is TRBJ2-3, with TRBD2 identical over 12 bases. J was trimmed by 5 bases and V by 0 bases; bases with no gene match: 4. The CDR3 totals 16 residues. CDR1 is SGHRS and CDR2 is YFSETQ in the germline V gene. This CDR3 reads CASSLGLAGVGDTQYF. The CDR3 coding sequence is TGCGCCAGCAGCTTGGGACTAGCGGGAGTGGGAGATACGCAGTATTTT.